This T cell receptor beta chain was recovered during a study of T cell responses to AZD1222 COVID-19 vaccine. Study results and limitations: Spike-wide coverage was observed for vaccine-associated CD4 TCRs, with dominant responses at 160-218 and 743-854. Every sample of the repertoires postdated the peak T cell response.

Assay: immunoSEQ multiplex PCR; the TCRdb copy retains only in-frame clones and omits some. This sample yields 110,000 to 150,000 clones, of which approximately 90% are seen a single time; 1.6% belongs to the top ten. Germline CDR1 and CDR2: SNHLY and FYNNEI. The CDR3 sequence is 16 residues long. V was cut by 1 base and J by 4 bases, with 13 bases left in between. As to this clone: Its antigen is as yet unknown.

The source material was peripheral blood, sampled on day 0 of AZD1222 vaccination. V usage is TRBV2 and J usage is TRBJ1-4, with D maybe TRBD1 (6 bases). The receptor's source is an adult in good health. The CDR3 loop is CASSEGGQTNNEKLFF. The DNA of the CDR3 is TGTGCCAGCAGTGAAGGAGGACAGACTAATAATGAAAAACTGTTTTTT.